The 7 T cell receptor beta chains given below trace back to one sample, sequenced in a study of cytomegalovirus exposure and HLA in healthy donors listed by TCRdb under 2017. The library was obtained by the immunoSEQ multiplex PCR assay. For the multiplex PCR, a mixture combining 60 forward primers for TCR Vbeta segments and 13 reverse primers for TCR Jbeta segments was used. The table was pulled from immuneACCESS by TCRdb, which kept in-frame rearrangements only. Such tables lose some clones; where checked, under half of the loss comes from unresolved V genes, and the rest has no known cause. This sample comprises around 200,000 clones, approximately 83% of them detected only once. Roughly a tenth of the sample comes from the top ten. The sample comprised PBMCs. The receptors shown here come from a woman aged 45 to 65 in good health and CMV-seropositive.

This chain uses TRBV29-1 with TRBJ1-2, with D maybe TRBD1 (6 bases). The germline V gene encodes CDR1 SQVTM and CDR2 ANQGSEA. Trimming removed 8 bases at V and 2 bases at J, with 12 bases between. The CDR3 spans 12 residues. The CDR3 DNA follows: TGCAGCTTCAGCGGGACAAACTATGGCTACACCTTC. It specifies CSFSGTNYGYTF.

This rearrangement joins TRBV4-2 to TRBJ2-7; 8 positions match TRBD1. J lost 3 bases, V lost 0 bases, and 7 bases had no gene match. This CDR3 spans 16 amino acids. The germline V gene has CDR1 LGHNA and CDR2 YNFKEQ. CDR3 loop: CASSQDHGRGLYEQYF. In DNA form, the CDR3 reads TGTGCCAGCAGCCAAGATCACGGCAGGGGGCTCTACGAGCAGTACTTC.

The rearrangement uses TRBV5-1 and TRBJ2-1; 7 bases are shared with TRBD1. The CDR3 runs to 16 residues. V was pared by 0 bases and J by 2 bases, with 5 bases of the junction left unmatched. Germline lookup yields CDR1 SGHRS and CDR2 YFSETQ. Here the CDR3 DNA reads TGCGCCAGCAGCTTGGATCGGACAGGTACCTACAATGAGCAGTTCTTC. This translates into CASSLDRTGTYNEQFF.

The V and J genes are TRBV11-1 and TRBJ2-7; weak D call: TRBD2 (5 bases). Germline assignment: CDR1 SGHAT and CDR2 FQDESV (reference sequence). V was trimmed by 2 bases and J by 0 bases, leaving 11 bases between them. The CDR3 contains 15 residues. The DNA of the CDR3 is TGTGCCAGCAGCTTACCAAATGGGAGCTCCTACGAGCAGTACTTC. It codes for CASSLPNGSSYEQYF.

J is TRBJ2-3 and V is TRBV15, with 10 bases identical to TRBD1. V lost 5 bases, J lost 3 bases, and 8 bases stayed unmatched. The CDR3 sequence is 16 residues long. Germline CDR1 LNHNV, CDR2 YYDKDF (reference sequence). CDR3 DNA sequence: TGTGCCACCAGCGGCCTGATGGGACAGGGGACAGATACGCAGTATTTT. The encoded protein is CATSGLMGQGTDTQYF.

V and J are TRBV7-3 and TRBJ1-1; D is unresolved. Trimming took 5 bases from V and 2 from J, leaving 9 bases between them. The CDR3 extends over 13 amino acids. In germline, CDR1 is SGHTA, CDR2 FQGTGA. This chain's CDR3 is CASSPYLNTEAFF. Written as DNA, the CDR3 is TGTGCCAGCAGCCCGTACCTAAACACTGAAGCTTTCTTT.

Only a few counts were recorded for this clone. The CDR3 DNA is TGTGCCAGCAGCCAAGGACCCAGGGCTGGGGAGCAGTACTTC. Translating gives CASSQGPRAGEQYF. V usage is TRBV5-6 and J usage is TRBJ2-7, with a weak D call TRBD1 (5 bases). Germline CDR1 is SGHDT and CDR2 is YYEEEE. V shed 4 bases and J shed 7 bases, with 18 bases lying between them. The CDR3 runs 14 residues. Drawing the rest from reference TRBV5-6 and TRBJ2-7, the complete variable domain is DAGVTQSPTHLIKTRGQQVTLRCSPKSGHDTVSWYQQALGQGPQFIFQYYEEEERQRGNFPDRFSGHQFPNYSSELNVNALLLGDSALYLCASSQGPRAGEQYFGPGTRLTVT.